These 32 T cell receptor beta chains share one sample of origin, sequenced in a study of blood T cells in healthy people across ages. The use of a sample-barcoded 5' primer and a J-beta primer mix characterized a second PCR of 7 to 11 cycles. TCRdb ran MiXCR on the 5' RACE reads and lists one entry per CDR3 protein. The table includes hundreds of thousands of distinct CDR3 sequences, just over 55% detected once. Sequencing was performed on blood. The origin of the receptors is a middle-aged man in good health.

A remark on this clonotype: In this CDR3 the conserved last residue, phenylalanine or tryptophan, is missing, so a read error is likely. The V gene is TRBV7-9, the J gene TRBJ2-5; TRBD2 agrees at 7 bases. The CDR3 covers 18 residues. The V gene end was trimmed by 5 bases and the J gene end by 4 bases; junction bases not matched to a gene: 19. Germline V gives CDR1 SEHNR, CDR2 FQNEAQ (reference sequence). The CDR3, as DNA: TGTGCCAGCAGCGCGCCCCGACTAGCCGGGGTGACGGGAGAGACCCAGTACTTA. Its protein is CASSAPRLAGVTGETQYL.

The CDR3 nucleotides read TGTGCCAGCAGCCAACTCGGGACAGGATCCAATGAGCAGTTCTTC. It encodes CASSQLGTGSNEQFF. This chain connects TRBV4-2 to TRBJ2-1, with TRBD1 matching 8 bases. This CDR3 is 15 amino acids long. With V trimmed by 2 bases and J by 6 bases, 6 bases remained unmatched. Germline CDR1 reads LGHNA; CDR2 reads YNFKEQ.

This clonotype was seen at least ten times. J is TRBJ2-1 and V is TRBV13, with D perhaps assigned TRBD1 or TRBD2 (5 bases each). This CDR3 has 16 residues. Trimming removed 7 bases from V and 5 bases from J, with 21 bases in between. Germline V gene sequence: CDR1 PRHDT, CDR2 FYEKMQ (reference sequence). The CDR3 sequence: CASTERGGPRNNEQFF. In DNA form, the CDR3 reads TGTGCCAGCACCGAGAGGGGCGGGCCTCGGAACAATGAGCAGTTCTTC.

CDR3 region: CSAETVVFRYEQYF. The DNA of the CDR3 is TGCAGTGCTGAAACAGTCGTCTTTCGCTACGAGCAGTACTTC. The chain carries TRBV20-1 and TRBJ2-7; D remains unclear. The germline V and J ends were trimmed by 5 bases and 3 bases, with 17 bases remaining between them. Germline assignment: CDR1 DFQATT and CDR2 SNEGSKA (reference sequence). The CDR3 has 14 residues.

This chain uses TRBV20-1 with TRBJ2-1, with 10 bases matching TRBD2. The CDR3 is made up of 16 amino acids. J gave up 6 bases and V 2 bases, and 10 bases lay outside the gene matches. CDR1 DFQATT and CDR2 SNEGSKA come from the germline V gene (reference sequence). Here the CDR3 reads CSARPLSSGGANEQFF. CDR3 bases: TGCAGTGCTAGACCTCTTTCGAGCGGGGGGGCCAATGAGCAGTTCTTC.

The V call is TRBV20-1, the J call TRBJ2-1, with D possibly TRBD1 on 6 matching bases. Trimming left V 5 bases short and J 6 bases short, with 14 bases between. The CDR3 consists of 13 residues. Germline loops: CDR1 DFQATT, CDR2 SNEGSKA (reference sequence). In DNA form, the CDR3 reads TGCAGTGCTCGACGGGACACCTTCAATGAGCAGTTCTTC. As protein: CSARRDTFNEQFF.

The chain carries TRBV20-1 and TRBJ2-1; TRBD2 matches 9 bases. Germline V gene data show CDR1 as DFQATT and CDR2 as SNEGSKA (reference sequence). The V and J ends lost 0 bases and 7 bases, in that order; junction bases with no gene match: 4. The CDR3 covers 14 residues. The CDR3 bases are TGCAGTGCTAGAGATGCAACTAGCGGGAATGAGCAGTTCTTC. Protein sequence: CSARDATSGNEQFF.

The chain carries TRBV5-8 and TRBJ2-1, with no clear D. The CDR3 has 15 amino acids. Per the germline V gene, CDR1 is SGHTS and CDR2 is YDEGEE. V lost 4 bases and J lost 1, with 12 bases in between. The DNA for the CDR3 is TGTGCCAGCAGCCCCCGACTTCTATCCTACAATGAGCAGTTCTTC. Amino acid sequence: CASSPRLLSYNEQFF. The whole variable domain, remainder taken from reference TRBV5-8 and TRBJ2-1, is EAGVTQSPTHLIKTRGQQATLRCSPISGHTSVYWYQQALGLGLQFLLWYDEGEERNRGNFPPRFSGRQFPNYSSELNVNALELEDSALYLCASSPRLLSYNEQFFGPGTRLTVL.

This clonotype has just a few counts. V usage is TRBV12-3 or TRBV12-4 and J usage is TRBJ1-2, with 10 bases that match TRBD1. V trimming: 6 bases; J trimming: 4 bases; junction bases outside the gene matches: 11. This CDR3 has 16 amino acids. The CDR3 nucleotides read TGTGCCAGCAGGTCCCGGGACAGGGGATTTGGCTATGGCTACACCTTC. Residues: CASRSRDRGFGYGYTF.

The chain couples TRBV9 to TRBJ2-6; 11 nucleotides line up with TRBD1. V lost 3 bases and J lost 1; bases outside the gene matches: 3. This CDR3 comprises 17 residues. From germline, CDR1 is SGDLS and CDR2 YYNGEE. CDR3 in DNA: TGTGCCAGCAGCGCGGGACAGGGGGTTTCTGGGGCCAACGTCCTGACTTTC. It is translated as CASSAGQGVSGANVLTF.

V and J are TRBV11-2 and TRBJ2-5; the D gene is possibly TRBD1 (6 bases). The J call could be wrong; TRBJ2-7 is a better fit for the DNA end. The CDR3 covers 14 residues. The germline V gene has CDR1 SGHAT and CDR2 FQNNGV. The CDR3 coding sequence is TGTGCCAGCAGCGTGGAGAGGGGGTCCTACGAGCAGTACTTC. Protein: CASSVERGSYEQYF.

The chain has TRBV27 and TRBJ2-2, with D hard to call. This CDR3 is built from 11 residues. Germline lookup yields CDR1 MNHEY and CDR2 SMNVEV (reference sequence). V dropped 3 bases and J dropped 8 bases, with 4 bases sitting between them. This CDR3 reads CASSFLGELFF. The CDR3 DNA reads as TGTGCCAGCAGTTTTTTGGGGGAGCTGTTTTTT.

This clonotype was recorded once. The chain joins TRBV24-1 to TRBJ2-3; D unresolved. The V end was cut by 4 bases, the J end by 0 bases, with 13 bases between. Per the germline V gene, CDR1 is KGHDR and CDR2 is SFDVKD. CDR3 length: 16 amino acids. In nucleotides, the CDR3 is TGTGCCACCAGTGACCCGGACGGAACCAGCACAGATACGCAGTATTTT. Residues: CATSDPDGTSTDTQYF.

The chain employs TRBV5-1 and TRBJ2-7; TRBD1 agrees at 9 bases. CDR3 length: 16 residues. The V gene end was trimmed by 4 bases and the J gene end by 2 bases; junction bases not matched to a gene: 10. Germline values: CDR1 SGHRS, CDR2 YFSETQ. CDR3 bases: TGCGCCAGCAGCGCAGGGTGGGGACAGGGAACCTACGAGCAGTACTTC. Translation: CASSAGWGQGTYEQYF. Based on the CDR3 plus reference TRBV5-1 and TRBJ2-7, the full variable domain is KAGVTQTPRYLIKTRGQQVTLSCSPISGHRSVSWYQQTPGQGLQFLFEYFSETQRNKGNFPGRFSGRQFSNSRSEMNVSTLELGDSALYLCASSAGWGQGTYEQYFGPGTRLTVT.

Comment on this clonotype: With a much larger clone just one base away, this may be a read error. CDR3 DNA sequence: TGCAGTGCTCCTTACACAGATGCGCAGTATTTT. This encodes CSAPYTDAQYF. V usage is TRBV20-1 and J usage is TRBJ2-3, with unresolved D. The CDR3 consists of 11 residues. Germline V gene data show CDR1 as DFQATT and CDR2 as SNEGSKA (reference sequence).

The V gene is TRBV20-1, the J gene TRBJ1-5; no clear D. Germline assignment: CDR1 DFQATT and CDR2 SNEGSKA (reference sequence). The CDR3 loop spans 12 amino acids. Deletions cut 2 bases from V and 3 bases from J, with 5 bases between. The CDR3 region is CSARWSNQPQHF. The CDR3 DNA reads TGCAGTGCTAGATGGTCCAATCAGCCCCAGCATTTT.

The rearrangement links TRBV21-1 to TRBJ2-1; TRBD2 is the table's D call, not checked against the DNA. TRBV21-1 corresponds to a pseudogene. This CDR3 spans 13 amino acids. The DNA for the CDR3 is TGTGCCAGCAGCGGCGGGAGTAGATATGAGCAGTTCTTC. As protein: CASSGGSRYEQFF.

V and J are TRBV15 and TRBJ2-1; no firm D call. The CDR3 sequence is 15 residues long. Looked up from germline, CDR1 is LNHNV and CDR2 is YYDKDF (reference sequence). Trimming removed 4 bases at V and 8 bases at J, with 18 bases between. This CDR3 is CATSNSRAGNDEQFF. DNA for the CDR3: TGTGCCACCAGCAACTCCCGGGCAGGAAACGATGAGCAGTTCTTC.

The chain is built from TRBV11-3 and TRBJ2-6, with D uncertain. V was cut by 5 bases and J by 2 bases, with 10 bases left in between. The CDR3 has 15 amino acids. Germline V gene data show CDR1 as SGHNT and CDR2 as YENEEA. CDR3 coding DNA: TGTGCCAGCAGCGCTCTATCCACTGGGGCCAACGTCCTGACTTTC. As protein: CASSALSTGANVLTF. The entire variable domain, with the rest obtained from reference TRBV11-3 and TRBJ2-6, is as follows: EAGVVQSPRYKIIEKKQPVAFWCNPISGHNTLYWYLQNLGQGPELLIRYENEEAVDDSQLPKDRFSAERLKGVDSTLKIQPAELGDSAVYLCASSALSTGANVLTFGAGSRLTVL.

This clonotype turned up a few times. The CDR3 nucleotides are TGTGCCCAGGCGGGTAGCGGGACAACAGATACGCAGTATTTT. Protein product: CAQAGSGTTDTQYF. The chain joins TRBV2 to TRBJ2-3; 8 bases match TRBD2. Looked up from germline, CDR1 is SNHLY and CDR2 is FYNNEI. Trimming took 11 bases from V and 3 from J; bases not matched to a gene: 10. The CDR3 extends over 14 amino acids.

J is TRBJ2-4 and V is TRBV4-1; TRBD2 matches 11 bases. CDR1 MGHRA and CDR2 YSYEKL come from the germline V gene. CDR3 length equals 17 residues. The ends lost 0 bases at V and 7 bases at J; junction bases unmatched: 8. The DNA for the CDR3 is TGCGCCAGCAGCCAAGAGGGTCTAGCGGGAGGTCTCAACATTCAGTACTTC. This encodes CASSQEGLAGGLNIQYF.

There are a few counts of this clonotype. The genes are TRBV7-8 and TRBJ2-6; D uncertain. The V end was cut by 5 bases, the J end by 2 bases, with 10 bases between. The CDR3 length is 15 residues. CDR1 is SGHVS and CDR2 is FQNEAQ in the germline V gene. Here the CDR3 reads CASSRSLTGANVLTF. CDR3 coding DNA: TGTGCCAGCAGCCGATCCCTGACTGGGGCCAACGTCCTGACTTTC.

In this sample, this clonotype turned up a few times. V is TRBV20-1 and J is TRBJ2-7, with TRBD2 identical over 9 bases. Germline V CDR1 and CDR2: DFQATT, SNEGSKA (reference sequence). With 3 bases clipped from V and 1 base from J, the junction kept 4 bases outside the gene matches. The length of the CDR3 is 14 residues. Here the CDR3 reads CSASLAGLSYEQYF. CDR3 nucleotides: TGCAGTGCTAGCCTAGCGGGACTGTCCTACGAGCAGTACTTC.

This clonotype was detected only a few times. This may come from a read error, since a much larger clone is one base off. The chain combines TRBV15 with TRBJ1-4, with 10 bases that match TRBD1. V lost 5 bases to trimming and J lost 6 bases; unmatched junction nucleotides: 9. The germline V gene encodes CDR1 LNHNV and CDR2 YYDKDF (reference sequence). The CDR3 runs to 16 residues. The CDR3 nucleotides are TGTGCCACCAGCGGGATATCTGGGACAGGGGATGAAAAACTGTTTTTT. Its protein product is CATSGISGTGDEKLFF.

This clonotype turned up a few times. This chain uses TRBV5-1 with TRBJ1-2; 10 positions match TRBD1. Germline-derived CDR1 and CDR2 are SGHRS and YFSETQ. V lost 4 bases, J lost 2 bases, and 11 bases stayed unmatched. The CDR3 spans 17 residues. The CDR3 protein is CASSTGLTGGANYGYTF. CDR3 bases: TGCGCCAGCAGCACGGGCCTGACAGGGGGCGCAAACTATGGCTACACCTTC.

The rearrangement joins TRBV6-5 to TRBJ2-7, with 7 bases that match TRBD1. Germline V gene sequence: CDR1 MNHEY, CDR2 SVGAGI. Trimming took 4 bases from V and 3 from J; bases not matched to a gene: 6. The CDR3 is 14 residues long. The CDR3 loop is CASSSRQGFYEQYF. The CDR3 DNA sequence: TGTGCCAGCAGTTCCCGACAGGGATTCTACGAGCAGTACTTC.

This clonotype was recorded a few times. The V gene is TRBV4-3, the J gene TRBJ2-5, with D possibly being TRBD1 (5 bases). Germline CDR1 reads LGHNA; CDR2 reads YSLEER. Trimming took 1 base from V and 4 from J, leaving 13 bases between them. The CDR3 length is 15 residues. CDR3 DNA: TGCGCCAGCAGCCAAGGGTGGGGCGGAGTAGAGACCCAGTACTTC. Protein: CASSQGWGGVETQYF.

This clonotype was recorded at least ten times. The V and J genes are TRBV7-2 and TRBJ2-4, with 7 bases lining up with TRBD1. The CDR3 has 13 residues. Germline CDR1 is SGHTA and CDR2 is FQGNSA. With 5 bases clipped from V and 10 bases from J, the junction kept 8 bases outside the gene matches. The CDR3 nucleotides read TGTGCCAGCAGCCCCTTTGAACAGGGGATTCAGTACTTC. This gives the protein CASSPFEQGIQYF.

V is TRBV20-1 and J is TRBJ2-1, with 13 positions matching TRBD2. V lost 7 bases to trimming and J lost 12 bases; unmatched junction nucleotides: 12. This CDR3 comprises 14 residues. From germline, CDR1 is DFQATT and CDR2 SNEGSKA (reference sequence). The chain's CDR3 is CSGRLAGGTDTQFF. In DNA form, the CDR3 reads TGCAGTGGCAGACTAGCGGGGGGCACAGATACGCAGTTCTTC.

At least ten counts were recorded for this clonotype. CDR3 in amino acids: CSARTSGRPSYNEQFF. DNA for the CDR3: TGCAGTGCTCGGACTAGCGGGAGGCCGTCCTACAATGAGCAGTTCTTC. The chain links TRBV20-1 to TRBJ2-1, with 14 bases that match TRBD2. The junction had 4 bases not matched to a gene; V was cut back by 5 bases and J by 1 base. The CDR3 totals 16 residues. Looked up from germline, CDR1 is DFQATT and CDR2 is SNEGSKA (reference sequence).

The gene calls are TRBV3-1 and TRBJ2-1; D is perhaps TRBD1 or TRBD2 (6 bases each). In germline, CDR1 is LGHDT, CDR2 YNNKEL (reference sequence). The germline V and J ends were trimmed by 4 bases and 10 bases, with 32 bases remaining between them. This CDR3 region has 19 residues. The CDR3 reads CASSLVQGFVGSGAGEQFF. The CDR3 nucleotides are TGTGCCAGCAGCCTCGTCCAGGGCTTTGTGGGCTCGGGGGCAGGGGAGCAGTTCTTC.

The chain employs TRBV10-3 and TRBJ2-7; tentatively, D is TRBD1 or TRBD2 (5 bases each). The germline V and J ends were trimmed by 4 bases and 3 bases, with 10 bases remaining between them. CDR1 ENHRY and CDR2 SYGVKD come from the germline V gene. The CDR3 loop spans 13 amino acids. The CDR3 DNA follows: TGTGCCATCAGTGGGCCGGGACGCTACGAGCAGTACTTC. Its protein is CAISGPGRYEQYF.